This T cell receptor beta chain was identified in a study of blood T cell repertoires in COVID-19. Study details: Samples representing acute and convalescent COVID-19 were sourced from the United States, Italy and Spain.

Original analysis: Nucleated cell counts were estimated from reference gene primer amplification. TCRdb's copy holds only in-frame clones and misses some; the assay was immunoSEQ multiplex PCR. That table is the source of V, J and clone size, and D and trimming were worked out from the DNA. Seen here are 100,000 to 150,000 clones, around 85% observed once, and the top ten hold 7.5% to 9%. Germline V gene sequence: CDR1 LGHDT, CDR2 YNNKEL (reference sequence). The CDR3 has 15 residues. V dropped 4 bases and J dropped 1 base, with 10 bases sitting between them. J is TRBJ2-2 and V is TRBV3-1 (or the pseudogene TRBV3-2); D is perhaps TRBD1 (6 bases). The sequencing sample was made of peripheral blood. The receptor's source is a man in his 70s who had recovered from COVID-19. In DNA form, the CDR3 reads TGTGCCAGCAGCCCCCCGGGACAGAACACCGGGGAGCTGTTTTTT. Translating it yields CASSPPGQNTGELFF.